Reported below is one T cell receptor beta chain. This clone has a handful of counts. What antigen it recognizes has not been identified. Within one base of it there is no much larger clone, and no base qualities were kept. The CDR3 regions of human TCRbeta chains were analyzed by immunosequencing. Processing in the source paper ran as follows. Repertoire TCRs were checked for matches against a reference library of SARS-CoV-2-specific TCRs that had been generated using the MIRA antigen-specificity platform. Breadth was defined as the fraction of unique TCRs that were SARS-CoV-2-associated, and depth was defined as the fraction of total T cells that were SARS-CoV-2-associated. Using the MIRA data, each spike-specific TCR was mapped to the spike region that the TCR reacts to and placed in a CD4 or CD8 class. Log10-transformed breadth and depth values were compared by one-way ANOVA with Sidak's multiple comparisons tests. What TCRdb holds here is the immuneACCESS table cut down to in-frame rearrangements. Part of the clones is not present; checked against another copy, under half of the missing clones reflect an unresolved V gene, and the others are unexplained. The V and J calls and clone size were taken over from that table, and D and trimming were inferred from the DNA. The sample has about 92,000 clones on record, approximately 88% of them singletons. The ten top clones hold about 3% of the sample.

The sample is drawn from a study of T cell responses to AZD1222 COVID-19 vaccine (dated by TCRdb to about 2021). About the full investigation: AZD1222 recipients whose second dose came at about 4 weeks and those whose second dose came at about 12 weeks were combined into one group, since spike-specific TCR depth and breadth did not differ between the two schedules. A total of under 250 trial participants underwent TCR sequencing, of whom under 220 had received two doses of AZD1222 and some 25 had received two doses of the MenACWY control vaccine. Trial participants were enrolled by age into subgroups of 18-55, 56-69 and 70-plus years, and around 140, 26 and 57 TCR-sequenced participants, respectively, were included in these subgroups. Summary of the overall study and its limitations: Participants were mostly white British, with more females than males. The authors suggested clonal diversity may have been underestimated. Conclusions about previously exposed vaccinees were limited because only six or seven AZD1222 recipients were SARS-CoV-2 seropositive at baseline. No day 14 peak-response samples were available, so repertoires were characterized only after the peak T cell response. In the small 56-69-year group, the increase in depth fell short of significance, most likely because of low power. CD4 TCRs associated with the vaccine covered the entire spike protein, and the dominant responses were in regions 160-218 and 743-854. A significant rise in spike-specific TCR breadth and depth was observed after two AZD1222 doses relative to day 0 and relative to MenACWY recipients. Reportedly, close to half of the unique spike-specific TCRs recognized epitopes lying outside the regions that are mutated in the B.1.351 and B.1.1.7 variants.

V drops 8 bases and J drops 1 base, leaving 11 bases in between. The germline V gene encodes CDR1 SGHTA and CDR2 FQGNSA. From cysteine to phenylalanine, the CDR3 is 13 amino acids long. The CDR3 DNA has 39 bases and is translated from base 1. The time point tag for this specimen amounts to: baseline before first vaccination. Samples from vaccinated people were obtained from the UK trials COV001 and COV002, which included a single-blind randomized controlled phase 2/3 trial of AZD1222 (ChAdOx1 nCoV-19) in healthy adults. For TCRbeta chain sequencing, PBMC samples from trial participants were taken at day 0 and at day 28 after the second dose.

The receptor chain draws on TRBV7-2 and TRBJ1-1, with a weak D call of TRBD1 (6 bases match). This clonotype originated in an adult in good health. The material was peripheral blood, obtained on day 0 of AZD1222 vaccination. The CDR3 region has the sequence CASWDTENTEAFF. The DNA sequence is as follows: TGTGCCAGCTGGGACACCGAGAACACTGAAGCTTTCTTT.